The next 16 T cell receptor beta chains were all read from a single sample in a study of blood T cells in healthy people across ages. For the second PCR, which ran for roughly 7 to 11 cycles, a sample-barcoded 5' primer and a J-beta primer mix were used. TCRdb used MiXCR to reprocess the 5' RACE reads, holding one entry per CDR3 protein. Here the sample spans about a million distinct CDR3 sequences, roughly two fifths being singletons. Sequenced sample: blood. The receptors stem from a man aged 18 to 35 in good health.

The chain is built from TRBV7-2 and TRBJ2-3; D unresolved. V lost 1 base to trimming and J lost 2 bases, with 22 bases between them. There are 19 residues in the CDR3. The germline V gene has CDR1 SGHTA and CDR2 FQGNSA. CDR3: CASSLVGLAATRNTDTQYF. Here the CDR3 DNA reads TGTGCCAGCAGCTTAGTAGGGCTGGCAGCCACCCGGAACACAGATACGCAGTATTTT. Full variable domain (rest looked up from reference TRBV7-2 and TRBJ2-3): GAGVSQSPSNKVTEKGKDVELRCDPISGHTALYWYRQSLGQGLEFLIYFQGNSAPDKSGLPSDRFSAERTGGSVSTLTIQRTQQEDSAVYLCASSLVGLAATRNTDTQYFGPGTRLTVL.

This clonotype showed up just a few times. The genes are TRBV12-3 or TRBV12-4 and TRBJ2-3; 9 bases are a match to TRBD1. The CDR3 runs 16 residues. The V segment lost 6 bases and the J segment 2 bases; nucleotides outside the gene matches: 9. The CDR3 region has the DNA TGTGCCAGCAGCCACCAAGGGACAGGGTTCACAGATACGCAGTATTTT. This encodes CASSHQGTGFTDTQYF.

This clonotype has a handful of counts. The chain is built from TRBV7-9 and TRBJ2-1, with a weak D call TRBD2 (6 bases). The V end was cut by 4 bases, the J end by 5 bases, with 12 bases between. The CDR3 loop spans 14 amino acids. Germline V gene lookup returns CDR1 SEHNR and CDR2 FQNEAQ (reference sequence). The CDR3 DNA reads as TGTGCCAGCAGCTCCGCGGGACTTAACAATGAGCAGTTCTTC. Its translation is CASSSAGLNNEQFF.

The gene calls are TRBV19 and TRBJ2-4; 10 positions match TRBD2. Germline CDR1 LNHDA, CDR2 SQIVND (reference sequence). The CDR3 has 18 residues. J was trimmed by 1 base and V by 7 bases; bases with no gene match: 13. DNA for the CDR3: TGTGCCAGTACCAGCGGGAGGGCTGGGAGGACCGCCAAAAACATTCAGTACTTC. Its translation is CASTSGRAGRTAKNIQYF.

The rearrangement joins TRBV20-1 to TRBJ1-2; 8 positions agree with TRBD1. CDR1 is DFQATT, CDR2 SNEGSKA, per germline (reference sequence). Unmatched junction bases numbered 11, after V lost 6 bases and J lost 8 bases. This CDR3 contains 13 residues. The CDR3 spells CSAEGQAYGGYTF. CDR3 in DNA: TGCAGTGCGGAGGGACAGGCTTACGGGGGCTACACCTTC.

This chain joins TRBV12-3 or TRBV12-4 and TRBJ2-4; the D call may be TRBD1 or TRBD2 (5 bases each). V lost 5 bases and J 13 bases, leaving 15 bases between the germline ends. The CDR3 runs 12 residues. The chain's CDR3 is CASSMTDYGQYF. In nucleotides, the CDR3 is TGTGCCAGCAGTATGACAGACTACGGGCAGTACTTC.

This clonotype was detected many times. The chain carries TRBV11-2 and TRBJ2-3; the match to TRBD2 covers 7 bases. The CDR3 totals 15 residues. CDR1 and CDR2 (germline): SGHAT, FQNNGV. Trimming removed 6 bases from V and 3 bases from J; junction bases left unmatched: 9. CDR3 amino acids: CASRGGREGTDTQYF. CDR3 DNA sequence: TGTGCCAGCAGGGGGGGGAGGGAAGGTACAGATACGCAGTATTTT.

This clonotype was recorded a few times. V and J are TRBV4-3 and TRBJ2-3; 9 bases are a match to TRBD1. The CDR3 sequence is 17 residues long. CDR1 is LGHNA, CDR2 YSLEER, per germline. V trimming: 0 bases; J trimming: 5 bases; junction bases outside the gene matches: 9. The CDR3 is CASSQDPGQGKGDTQYF. CDR3 bases: TGCGCCAGCAGCCAAGACCCGGGACAGGGCAAAGGAGATACGCAGTATTTT.

The chain employs TRBV4-3 and TRBJ1-2; D is unresolved. The ends were cut back, 0 bases at V and 10 bases at J, with 18 bases in the middle. Germline assignment: CDR1 LGHNA and CDR2 YSLEER. CDR3 length equals 15 residues. CDR3 in DNA: TGCGCCAGCAGCCAAGATCTGGGCAACCCTACAGCCTACACCTTC. This encodes CASSQDLGNPTAYTF.

This clonotype was found once. The rearrangement joins TRBV4-3 to TRBJ2-1; 10 bases map to TRBD1. CDR3 size: 14 residues. The V segment lost 4 bases and the J segment 10 bases; nucleotides outside the gene matches: 7. Germline V CDR1 and CDR2: LGHNA, YSLEER. The CDR3 bases are TGCGCCAGCAGCCCCGGGACAGGGGTTGACGAGCAGTTCTTC. This codes for CASSPGTGVDEQFF.

In its sample, this clonotype was seen many times. This chain uses TRBV14 with TRBJ1-2, with D hard to call. V lost 3 bases and J lost 6, with 8 bases in between. CDR1 and CDR2 from the germline V gene are SGHDN and FVKESK. The CDR3 is 12 residues long. The chain's CDR3 is CASSQSRNGYTF. The CDR3 nucleotides are TGTGCCAGCAGCCAGTCACGTAATGGCTACACCTTC.

This clonotype was counted a few times. CDR3 loop: CASNPGALGETQYF. CDR3 nucleotides: TGTGCCAGCAACCCCGGGGCTCTAGGAGAGACCCAGTACTTC. The chain recombines TRBV6-1 with TRBJ2-5; the D call may be TRBD1 or TRBD2 (5 bases each). This CDR3 has 14 residues. Trimming shortened V by 7 bases and J by 4 bases, and 16 bases separated the two germline ends. The V gene's germline CDR1 is MNHNS and CDR2 SASEGT.

This clonotype was counted only a few times. The chain joins TRBV12-3 or TRBV12-4 to TRBJ2-1, with TRBD1 matching over 9 bases. V shed 10 bases, J shed 7 bases, and the junction held 11 bases outside the gene matches. The CDR3 is made up of 14 amino acids. The CDR3 is CATSGQGPSNEQFF. Written as DNA, the CDR3 is TGTGCCACCTCCGGACAGGGGCCGTCAAATGAGCAGTTCTTC.

The rearrangement joins TRBV5-1 to TRBJ2-1; D possibly corresponds to TRBD1 (5 bases). Trimming removed 7 bases from V and 10 bases from J, with 27 bases in between. The CDR3 is 16 amino acids. CDR1 SGHRS and CDR2 YFSETQ come from the germline V gene. In DNA, the CDR3 is TGCGCCAGCCAACCATTACCGACAGAGAGTTTTGACGAGCAGTTCTTC. Encoded protein: CASQPLPTESFDEQFF.

In this sample, this clonotype turned up many times. V is TRBV29-1 and J is TRBJ1-2, with a tentative D call TRBD1 (5 bases). The CDR3 totals 14 residues. Germline loops: CDR1 SQVTM, CDR2 ANQGSEA. V was pared by 0 bases and J by 5 bases, with 13 bases between. The CDR3 region has the DNA TGCAGCGTTGAAGATGGGGGAGGTGGATATGGCTACACCTTC. Translated: CSVEDGGGGYGYTF.

This clonotype was recorded a few times. J is TRBJ1-5 and V is TRBV20-1, with TRBD1 matching over 9 bases. CDR3 length: 14 amino acids. Germline CDR1 reads DFQATT; CDR2 reads SNEGSKA (reference sequence). The V and J ends lost 3 bases and 5 bases, in that order; junction bases with no gene match: 5. The CDR3 sequence is CSASADRGDQPQHF. The DNA of the CDR3 is TGCAGTGCTAGCGCGGACAGGGGCGATCAGCCCCAGCATTTT.